This is a list of T cell receptor beta chains from one sample in a study of tumor and adjacent non-tumor tissue in lung cancer. TCRdb fed the multiplex PCR reads into MiXCR, producing one record per CDR3 protein. The table has 90,000 to 110,000 distinct CDR3 sequences, 60% to 65% seen once. Sample: distant non-tumor lung tissue. All receptors derive from a man in his 60s with non-small cell lung cancer. Each CDR3 is given without its conserved first and last residue. Fields, in order: J gene, CDR3 length, V gene, CDR3 protein.

>TRBJ2-1|13|TRBV11-1
AGSLTRQVRNEQF
>TRBJ2-5|10|TRBV11-2
ASSRSAETQY
>TRBJ2-5|11|TRBV29-1
SVDVGLGETKY
>TRBJ2-2|14|TRBV12-5
ASGPTSTPGAGELF
>TRBJ2-3|9|TRBV20-1
SAGEADTQY
>TRBJ2-2|13|TRBV12-3/TRBV12-4
ASSRRGVGTGELF
>TRBJ1-6|11|TRBV11-1
ASGPDTLSPLH
>TRBJ2-2|15|TRBV5-4
ASSAIRTSRTGGELF
>TRBJ1-5|10|TRBV30
AWSPDPGPQH
>TRBJ2-7|14|TRBV6-5
DSSYNHGRAFAEQY
>TRBJ1-1|12|TRBV13
VSSLGLGNTEAF
>TRBJ2-2|10|TRBV10-1
ATSEGPGELF
>TRBJ1-1|11|TRBV5-4
ASSLGGTGEAF
>TRBJ2-7|13|TRBV4-2
VGSPGGSGSHEQY
>TRBJ1-2|16|TRBV7-9
ASGLTGTGDARIYGYT
>TRBJ2-1|11|TRBV20-1
SARDLRRNEQF
>TRBJ1-2|16|TRBV4-1
ASNPVDNQFTGDEGYT
>TRBJ1-2|13|TRBV28
ASSPGGVSNYGYT
>TRBJ1-1|11|TRBV6-5
ASISGVSTEAF
>TRBJ2-2|15|TRBV11-2
ASSSWTSGGNTGELF
>TRBJ2-1|16|TRBV29-1
SVLRRLARGLLINEQF
>TRBJ2-7|12|TRBV5-1
ASRLTSASYEQY
>TRBJ2-7|9|TRBV29-1
SGRRGYEQY
>TRBJ2-1|18|TRBV29-1
SIVGGFRASGRIKSNEQF
>TRBJ2-3|16|TRBV6-6
ASSSGASWRTSTDTQY
>TRBJ2-7|11|TRBV29-1
SVDLEQGREQY
>TRBJ1-5|10|TRBV28
ASKTSNQPQH
>TRBJ1-5|11|TRBV11-3
TSSPGSNQPQH
>TRBJ2-1|15|TRBV6-2/TRBV6-3
ASSYSPPSGVYNEQS
>TRBJ2-3|15|TRBV6-1
ASSEIAGAPHTDTQY
>TRBJ2-3|13|TRBV7-9
ASSPHGPGTDTQY
>TRBJ1-1|11|TRBV4-2
ATSQEKGGVVF
>TRBJ2-1|10|TRBV5-1
ASSLGGNEQF
>TRBJ1-1|13|TRBV29-1
SVVLLEGMNTEAF
>TRBJ2-7|15|TRBV29-1
SVDGVAGGGKAYVQY
>TRBJ2-3|11|TRBV29-1
SVVSGGADTQY
>TRBJ2-1|16|TRBV28
ASSPTPLLGGVVNEQF
>TRBJ2-4|12|TRBV2
ASRDRGLENIQY
>TRBJ2-1|12|TRBV11-1
ASNIQGTHKEQF
>TRBJ2-3|15|TRBV4-3
ASSQDAPGPGTYTQY
>TRBJ1-6|14|TRBV4-3
ASSQGDTGYNSPLH
>TRBJ2-6|14|TRBV11-1
ASSSRGGSGTNVLT
>TRBJ1-5|12|TRBV10-3
AISKRGVDQPQN
>TRBJ2-7|12|TRBV6-6
ASSLTGGASEQY
>TRBJ2-2|12|TRBV6-2/TRBV6-3
ASGHQGNNGEVF
>TRBJ2-1|15|TRBV29-1
SVGGGQYSGRAVEQF